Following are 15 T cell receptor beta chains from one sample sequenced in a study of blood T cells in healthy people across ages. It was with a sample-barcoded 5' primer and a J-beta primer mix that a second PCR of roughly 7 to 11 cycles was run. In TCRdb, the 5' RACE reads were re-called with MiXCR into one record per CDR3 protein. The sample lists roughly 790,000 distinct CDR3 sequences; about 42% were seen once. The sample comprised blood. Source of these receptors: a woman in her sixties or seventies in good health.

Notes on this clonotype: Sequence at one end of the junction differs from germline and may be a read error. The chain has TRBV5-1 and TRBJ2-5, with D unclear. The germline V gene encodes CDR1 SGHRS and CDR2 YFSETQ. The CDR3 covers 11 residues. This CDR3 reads CASSRREAQYF. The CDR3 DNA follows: TGCGCCAGCAGCCGCAGAGAGGCCCAGTACTTC.

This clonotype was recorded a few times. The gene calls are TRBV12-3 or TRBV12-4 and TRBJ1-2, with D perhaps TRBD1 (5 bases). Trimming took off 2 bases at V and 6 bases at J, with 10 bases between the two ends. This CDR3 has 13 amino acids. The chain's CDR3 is CASSLRQFDGYTF. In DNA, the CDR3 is TGTGCCAGCAGTTTAAGACAGTTCGATGGCTACACCTTC.

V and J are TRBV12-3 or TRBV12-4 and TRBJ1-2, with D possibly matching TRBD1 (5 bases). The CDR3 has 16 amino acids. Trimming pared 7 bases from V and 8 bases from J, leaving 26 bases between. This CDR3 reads CASMSDYGGLEGGYTF. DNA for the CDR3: TGTGCCAGCATGTCTGATTATGGCGGCTTGGAGGGGGGCTACACCTTC.

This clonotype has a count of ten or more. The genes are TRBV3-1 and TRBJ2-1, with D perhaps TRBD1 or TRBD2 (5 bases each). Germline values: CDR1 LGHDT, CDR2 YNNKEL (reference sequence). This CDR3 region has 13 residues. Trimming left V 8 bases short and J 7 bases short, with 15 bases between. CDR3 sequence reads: CASATGLGNEQFF. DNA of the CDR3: TGTGCCAGCGCAACGGGGCTCGGGAATGAGCAGTTCTTC.

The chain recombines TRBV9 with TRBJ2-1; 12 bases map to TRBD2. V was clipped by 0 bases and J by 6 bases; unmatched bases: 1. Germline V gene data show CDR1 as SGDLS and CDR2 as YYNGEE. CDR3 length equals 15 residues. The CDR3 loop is CASSVATSGSNEQFF. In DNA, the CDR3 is TGTGCCAGCAGCGTAGCGACTAGCGGGAGCAATGAGCAGTTCTTC.

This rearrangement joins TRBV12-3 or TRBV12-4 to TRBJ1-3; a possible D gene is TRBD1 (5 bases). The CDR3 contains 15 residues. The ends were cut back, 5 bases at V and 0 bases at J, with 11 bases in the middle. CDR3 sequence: CASSKPDNSGNTIYF. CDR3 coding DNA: TGTGCCAGCAGTAAACCGGACAACTCTGGAAACACCATATATTTT.

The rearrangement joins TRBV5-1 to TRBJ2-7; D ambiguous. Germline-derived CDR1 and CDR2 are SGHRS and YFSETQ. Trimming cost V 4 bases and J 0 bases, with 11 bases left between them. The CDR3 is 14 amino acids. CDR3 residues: CASSLMATSYEQYF. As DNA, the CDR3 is TGCGCCAGCAGCCTCATGGCGACCTCCTACGAGCAGTACTTC.

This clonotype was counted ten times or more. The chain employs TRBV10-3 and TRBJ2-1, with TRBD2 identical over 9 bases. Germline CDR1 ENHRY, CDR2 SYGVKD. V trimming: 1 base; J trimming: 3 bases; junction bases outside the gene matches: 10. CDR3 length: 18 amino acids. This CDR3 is CAISEFQVGSGSYNEQFF. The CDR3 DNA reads TGTGCCATCAGTGAGTTTCAAGTGGGTAGCGGGAGCTACAATGAGCAGTTCTTC.

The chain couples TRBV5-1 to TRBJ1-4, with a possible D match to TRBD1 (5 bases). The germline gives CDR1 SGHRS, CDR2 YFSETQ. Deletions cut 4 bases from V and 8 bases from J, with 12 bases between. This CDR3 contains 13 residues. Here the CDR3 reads CASSPGHVEKLFF. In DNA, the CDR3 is TGCGCCAGCAGCCCCGGACATGTAGAAAAACTGTTTTTT.

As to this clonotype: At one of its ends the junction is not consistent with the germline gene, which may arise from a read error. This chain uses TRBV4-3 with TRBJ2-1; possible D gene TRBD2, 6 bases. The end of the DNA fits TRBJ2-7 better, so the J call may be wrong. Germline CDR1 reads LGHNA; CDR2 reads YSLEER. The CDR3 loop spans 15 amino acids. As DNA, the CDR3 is TGCGCCGGCAGCCAAGGCGAGGGAGGTTACTACGGGCAGTACTTC. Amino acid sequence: CAGSQGEGGYYGQYF.

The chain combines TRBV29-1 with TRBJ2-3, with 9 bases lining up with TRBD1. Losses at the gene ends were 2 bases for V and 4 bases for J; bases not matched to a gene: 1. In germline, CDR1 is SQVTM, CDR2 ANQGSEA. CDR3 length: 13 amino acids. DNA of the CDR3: TGCAGCGTTGAACGGGACAGGGCAGATACGCAGTATTTT. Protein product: CSVERDRADTQYF.

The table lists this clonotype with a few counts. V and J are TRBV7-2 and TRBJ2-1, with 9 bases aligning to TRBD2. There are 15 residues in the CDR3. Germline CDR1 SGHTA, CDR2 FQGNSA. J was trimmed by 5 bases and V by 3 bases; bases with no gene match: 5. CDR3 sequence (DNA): TGTGCCAGCAGCTTCTGGGTAGCGGGAGACAATGAGCAGTTCTTC. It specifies CASSFWVAGDNEQFF. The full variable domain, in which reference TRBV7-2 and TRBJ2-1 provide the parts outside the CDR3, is GAGVSQSPSNKVTEKGKDVELRCDPISGHTALYWYRQSLGQGLEFLIYFQGNSAPDKSGLPSDRFSAERTGGSVSTLTIQRTQQEDSAVYLCASSFWVAGDNEQFFGPGTRLTVL.

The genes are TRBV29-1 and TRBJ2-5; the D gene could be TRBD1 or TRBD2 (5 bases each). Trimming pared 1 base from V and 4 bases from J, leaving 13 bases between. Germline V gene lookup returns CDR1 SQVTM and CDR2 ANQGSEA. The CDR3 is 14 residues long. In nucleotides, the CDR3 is TGCAGCGTTGAAGGACGGGACCCCCCAGAGACCCAGTACTTC. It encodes CSVEGRDPPETQYF.

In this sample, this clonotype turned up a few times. Here the CDR3 reads CASSESNNSPLHF. For the CDR3, the DNA is TGTGCCAGCAGTGAATCTAACAATTCACCCCTCCACTTT. This sequence joins TRBV2 and TRBJ1-6; no definite D call. The CDR3 has 13 amino acids. Germline CDR1 SNHLY, CDR2 FYNNEI. V lost 2 bases and J 7 bases, leaving 6 bases between the germline ends.

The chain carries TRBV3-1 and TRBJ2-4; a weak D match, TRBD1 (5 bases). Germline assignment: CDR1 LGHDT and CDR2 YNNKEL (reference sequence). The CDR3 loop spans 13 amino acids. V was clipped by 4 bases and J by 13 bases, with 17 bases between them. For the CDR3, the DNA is TGTGCCAGCAGCCGGGGCATACTAACTGAGCAGTACTTC. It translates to CASSRGILTEQYF.